Detailed here is one TCR beta chain. Its antigen is undetermined. The data derive from a study of CD4 T cells in relation to SARS-CoV-2 and coronaviruses. The ends were cut back, 5 bases at V and 4 bases at J, with 12 bases in the middle. Germline CDR1 SNHLY, CDR2 FYNNEI. This CDR3 is 14 amino acids long. Measured with immunoSEQ multiplex PCR; TCRdb has only the in-frame clones, and not every one. The repertoire holds about 39,000 clones, with about four fifths as singletons. The rearrangement joins TRBV2 to TRBJ1-3; possible D gene TRBD1, 6 bases. The sequenced material came from naive CD4+ T cells from PBMCs, cultured in vitro. This sample's subset: naive CD4+ T cells isolated by negative enrichment. This TCR was recovered from an adult with COVID-19. The CDR3 DNA reads as TGTGCCAGCAGTTACAGGGACTCCGGAAACACCATATATTTT. It encodes CASSYRDSGNTIYF.